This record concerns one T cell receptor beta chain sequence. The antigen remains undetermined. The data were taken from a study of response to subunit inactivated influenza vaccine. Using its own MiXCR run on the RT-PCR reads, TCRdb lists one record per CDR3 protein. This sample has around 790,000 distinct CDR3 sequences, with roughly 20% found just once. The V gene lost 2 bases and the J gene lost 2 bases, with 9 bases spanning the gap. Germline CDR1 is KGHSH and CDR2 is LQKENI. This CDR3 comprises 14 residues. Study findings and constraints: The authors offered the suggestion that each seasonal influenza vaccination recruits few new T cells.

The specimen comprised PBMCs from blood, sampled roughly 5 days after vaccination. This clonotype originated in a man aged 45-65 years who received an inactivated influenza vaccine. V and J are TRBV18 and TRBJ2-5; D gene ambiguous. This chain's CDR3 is CASSPRAEQETQYF. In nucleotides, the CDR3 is TGTGCCAGCTCACCAAGGGCAGAACAAGAGACCCAGTACTTC.